One sample yielded the 19 T cell receptor beta chains listed below, sequenced in a study of spatial heterogeneity in lung cancer. TCRdb independently ran MiXCR on the 5' RACE reads; one entry per CDR3 protein. The table has 110,000 or so distinct CDR3 sequences, less than 14% seen once; the top ten hold approximately 24%. As to time point: blood at routine non-recurrence follow-up after resection. This sample comprised PBMCs, obtained at follow-up. The receptors stem from a female donor with early-stage non-small cell lung cancer.

The sample holds a few counts of this clonotype. The chain couples TRBV29-1 to TRBJ1-2; D is unclear. CDR3 size: 13 residues. The V and J ends lost 4 bases and 8 bases respectively, with 17 bases between them. Germline V gene data show CDR1 as SQVTM and CDR2 as ANQGSEA. CDR3 region: CSVVLTRQQGYTF. CDR3 DNA sequence: TGCAGCGTTGTCTTGACAAGGCAGCAAGGCTACACCTTC. Together with reference TRBV29-1 and TRBJ1-2, the CDR3 gives the full variable domain: SAVISQKPSRDICQRGTSLTIQCQVDSQVTMMFWYRQQPGQSLTLIATANQGSEATYESGFVIDKFPISRPNLTFSTLTVSNMSPEDSSIYLCSVVLTRQQGYTFGSGTRLTVV.

This clonotype was picked up a small number of times. The CDR3 reads CASSQEFGGTRELFF. The CDR3 coding sequence is TGCGCCAGCAGCCAAGAATTCGGGGGGACCCGGGAGCTGTTTTTT. The rearrangement uses TRBV4-3 and TRBJ2-2; 7 nucleotides align to TRBD2. Germline V lookup: CDR1 LGHNA, CDR2 YSLEER. V lost 0 bases to trimming and J lost 9 bases; unmatched junction nucleotides: 7. This CDR3 is built from 15 residues.

This clonotype has just a few counts. The chain uses TRBV29-1 and TRBJ2-7; TRBD2 agrees at 7 bases. The CDR3 consists of 15 residues. The trim removed 4 bases at V and 2 bases at J, leaving 11 bases unmatched. Germline V gene data show CDR1 as SQVTM and CDR2 as ANQGSEA. The CDR3 loop reads CSVGGGGQPPYEQYF. The CDR3 DNA reads TGCAGCGTTGGGGGGGGAGGTCAACCCCCCTACGAGCAGTACTTC.

This clonotype was observed at least ten times. The V and J genes are TRBV20-1 and TRBJ2-4; D possibly corresponds to TRBD2 (6 bases). This CDR3 spans 13 amino acids. V was trimmed by 6 bases and J by 3 bases, leaving 12 bases between them. Germline CDR1 is DFQATT and CDR2 is SNEGSKA (reference sequence). The CDR3 nucleotides are TGCAGTGCCGGGCGGGGCCTCAAAAACATTCAGTACTTC. Amino acids: CSAGRGLKNIQYF.

V is TRBV7-2 and J is TRBJ1-5, with D tentatively TRBD1 (5 bases). This CDR3 has 14 amino acids. V was shortened by 5 bases and J by 9 bases, with 17 bases between the two germline ends. Per the germline V gene, CDR1 is SGHTA and CDR2 is FQGNSA. This CDR3 is CASSPGTLLRPQHF. The CDR3, as DNA: TGTGCCAGCAGCCCTGGGACCCTACTCCGGCCCCAGCATTTT. Full variable domain (outside the CDR3, taken from reference TRBV7-2 and TRBJ1-5): GAGVSQSPSNKVTEKGKDVELRCDPISGHTALYWYRQSLGQGLEFLIYFQGNSAPDKSGLPSDRFSAERTGGSVSTLTIQRTQQEDSAVYLCASSPGTLLRPQHFGDGTRLSIL.

This clonotype has just a few counts. The J gene is TRBJ2-5, the V gene TRBV5-6; tentative D call: TRBD2 (5 bases). V lost 1 base and J 2 bases, leaving 12 bases between the germline ends. Germline V gene data show CDR1 as SGHDT and CDR2 as YYEEEE. The CDR3 covers 15 residues. CDR3 amino acids: CASSLPDYYQETQYF. The CDR3 DNA reads TGTGCCAGCAGCTTGCCCGACTACTATCAAGAGACCCAGTACTTC.

The chain carries TRBV11-2 and TRBJ1-2, with a possible D match to TRBD1 (5 bases). The V end lost 6 bases, the J end lost 3 bases, and 11 bases lay between the germline ends. CDR1 and CDR2 (germline): SGHAT, FQNNGV. The CDR3 covers 13 residues. The CDR3 coding sequence is TGTGCCAGCAGTCCTCAGGGAGACTATGGCTACACCTTC. Translated, it gives CASSPQGDYGYTF.

This clonotype has a count of ten or more. The chain carries TRBV2 and TRBJ1-2; no definite D call. The CDR3 is made up of 14 amino acids. The V end lost 0 bases, the J end lost 7 bases, and 12 bases lay between the germline ends. The germline V gene has CDR1 SNHLY and CDR2 FYNNEI. The CDR3 spells CASSEALIRGGYTF. CDR3 nucleotide sequence: TGTGCCAGCAGTGAAGCGCTTATCCGGGGTGGCTACACCTTC.

This clonotype was detected a few times. This chain uses TRBV18 with TRBJ2-5; the D is unclear. The CDR3 runs to 13 residues. Deletions cut 3 bases from V and 4 bases from J, with 9 bases between. Germline CDR1 KGHSH, CDR2 LQKENI. In DNA form, the CDR3 reads TGTGCCAGCTCACCCCGGGCCGCAGAGACCCAGTACTTC. Translation gives CASSPRAAETQYF. Together with reference TRBV18 and TRBJ2-5, the CDR3 gives the full variable domain: NAGVMQNPRHLVRRRGQEARLRCSPMKGHSHVYWYRQLPEEGLKFMVYLQKENIIDESGMPKERFSAEFPKEGPSILRIQQVVRGDSAAYFCASSPRAAETQYFGPGTRLLVL.

The J gene is TRBJ2-3, the V gene TRBV7-2; TRBD2 matches at 11 bases. This CDR3 has 17 residues. V was pared by 1 base and J by 1 base, with 4 bases of the junction left unmatched. Per the germline V gene, CDR1 is SGHTA and CDR2 is FQGNSA. The CDR3 here is CASSLGSGLAGTDTQYF. CDR3 sequence (DNA): TGTGCCAGCAGCTTAGGTTCGGGACTAGCGGGCACAGATACGCAGTATTTT.

This clonotype has only a few counts. This chain connects TRBV12-3 or TRBV12-4 to TRBJ1-1; D call uncertain. CDR3 size: 14 residues. Trimming cost V 6 bases and J 0 bases, with 11 bases left between them. The CDR3 DNA reads TGTGCCAGCAGGGGGTTAGGCATGAACACTGAAGCTTTCTTT. Translating gives CASRGLGMNTEAFF.

This clonotype came up a few times. The chain recombines TRBV24-1 with TRBJ2-7; 7 nucleotides agree with TRBD1. Germline CDR1 KGHDR, CDR2 SFDVKD. The V gene end was trimmed by 2 bases and the J gene end by 2 bases; junction bases not matched to a gene: 5. The CDR3 loop spans 15 amino acids. In DNA form, the CDR3 reads TGTGCCACCAGTGATTCCGGGACAGCTACCTACGAGCAGTACTTC. This translates into CATSDSGTATYEQYF.

This clonotype has more than one count but fewer than ten. This chain links TRBV7-6 with TRBJ1-5; D remains ambiguous. Trimming left V 4 bases short and J 5 bases short, with 9 bases between. The CDR3 length is 13 residues. Germline loops: CDR1 SGHVS, CDR2 FNYEAQ. The CDR3 loop is CASSSQEDQPQHF. Written as DNA, the CDR3 is TGTGCCAGCAGCTCCCAGGAAGATCAGCCCCAGCATTTT.

The rearrangement links TRBV5-1 to TRBJ2-7, with D possibly TRBD1 on 6 matching bases. The CDR3 covers 15 residues. Germline CDR1 SGHRS, CDR2 YFSETQ. V was clipped by 0 bases and J by 4 bases, with 14 bases between them. CDR3 region: CASSLGPGQQYEQYF. The CDR3 DNA follows: TGCGCCAGCAGCTTGGGGCCGGGACAACAATACGAGCAGTACTTC.

This clonotype was seen more than once but under ten times. The chain has TRBV5-4 and TRBJ1-4, with 7 bases lining up with TRBD1. The V gene end was trimmed by 5 bases and the J gene end by 0 bases; junction bases not matched to a gene: 4. Looked up from germline, CDR1 is SGHNT and CDR2 is YYREEE (reference sequence). There are 15 residues in the CDR3. The DNA for the CDR3 is TGTGCCAGCAGACGACAGGGCTCAACTAATGAAAAACTGTTTTTT. Its translation is CASRRQGSTNEKLFF.

This chain links TRBV3-1 with TRBJ1-2; D ambiguous. The CDR3 runs 11 residues. Trimming shortened V by 3 bases and J by 8 bases, and 7 bases separated the two germline ends. Germline V gene lookup returns CDR1 LGHDT and CDR2 YNNKEL (reference sequence). CDR3 nucleotide sequence: TGTGCCAGCAGCCAGGGAAGGGGCTACACCTTC. This translates into CASSQGRGYTF.

This clonotype has ten or more counts. The J gene is TRBJ2-3, the V gene TRBV7-2, with 14 positions matching TRBD2. The CDR3 runs 15 residues. J lost 4 bases, V lost 6 bases, and 3 bases had no gene match. Germline CDR1 SGHTA, CDR2 FQGNSA. The CDR3 DNA is TGTGCCAGCAGACAGACTAGCGGGAGGGCAGATACGCAGTATTTT. The encoded protein is CASRQTSGRADTQYF.

The V and J genes are TRBV12-3 or TRBV12-4 and TRBJ2-3; 10 bases match TRBD2. This CDR3 spans 14 amino acids. V lost 2 bases, J lost 6 bases, and 2 bases stayed unmatched. The CDR3 spells CASSLSSGRDTQYF. CDR3 coding DNA: TGTGCCAGCAGTTTAAGTAGCGGGAGGGATACGCAGTATTTT.

This clonotype was seen only a few times. The chain carries TRBV3-1 and TRBJ2-5, with TRBD2 matching over 8 bases. Germline loops: CDR1 LGHDT, CDR2 YNNKEL (reference sequence). The CDR3 is 14 amino acids. V lost 3 bases and J lost 4; bases outside the gene matches: 4. This CDR3 reads CASSQGAGGETQYF. As DNA, the CDR3 is TGTGCCAGCAGCCAGGGGGCGGGAGGAGAGACCCAGTACTTC.